One sample yielded the 24 T cell receptor beta chains listed below, sequenced in a study of shared clonotypes between healthy human individuals. The table came from immunoSEQ multiplex PCR; TCRdb's copy has only in-frame clones and leaves some out. The sample yields roughly 1,600,000 clones, just under 99% seen once. Sequencing was done on a sample of naive CD4+ T cells sorted from blood. The subset is: CD45RA+ positively selected. The receptors stem from a man aged 25-45 years in good health.

CDR3 sequence (DNA): TGTGCCAGCAGCTTATTGGCGTCACGAAGAGCTTTCTTT. As protein: CASSLLASRRAFF. The V gene is TRBV11-2, the J gene TRBJ1-1; D gene unclear. Germline lookup yields CDR1 SGHAT and CDR2 FQNNGV. Between the trimmed V and J ends, which lost 2 bases and 10 bases, there was a span of 14 bases. The CDR3 consists of 13 residues. The full variable domain, with the rest looked up from reference TRBV11-2 and TRBJ1-1, is EAGVAQSPRYKIIEKRQSVAFWCNPISGHATLYWYQQILGQGPKLLIQFQNNGVVDDSQLPKDRFSAERLKGVDSTLKIQPAKLEDSAVYLCASSLLASRRAFFGQGTRLTVV.

The J gene is TRBJ2-1, the V gene TRBV5-1; D possibly corresponds to TRBD2 (6 bases). With 0 bases removed from V and 6 bases from J, the gap between germline ends came to 13 bases. Germline V gives CDR1 SGHRS, CDR2 YFSETQ. The CDR3 is made up of 15 amino acids. The CDR3, as DNA: TGCGCCAGCAGCTTGGGGAGGGCTAGTCTCAATGAGCAGTTCTTC. Translating it yields CASSLGRASLNEQFF.

The gene calls are TRBV28 and TRBJ2-7; TRBD2 aligns across 12 bases. After removal of 6 bases from V and 4 bases from J, the junction contained 4 bases not matched to a gene. Germline CDR1 is MDHEN and CDR2 is SYDVKM. This CDR3 has 14 amino acids. The CDR3 DNA follows: TGTGCCAGCAGCCGACTAGCGGGAGTTTACGAGCAGTACTTC. This sequence encodes CASSRLAGVYEQYF.

The chain uses TRBV6-5 and TRBJ2-1, with D possibly being TRBD1 or TRBD2 (5 bases each). The V gene lost 2 bases and the J gene lost 5 bases, with 10 bases spanning the gap. Germline V lookup: CDR1 MNHEY, CDR2 SVGAGI. This CDR3 contains 14 residues. The CDR3 DNA reads as TGTGCCAGCAGTTACCTGGGACGGAACAATGAGCAGTTCTTC. Its protein is CASSYLGRNNEQFF.

This chain uses TRBV28 with TRBJ2-7; D may correspond to TRBD1 or TRBD2 (5 bases each). Germline V CDR1 and CDR2: MDHEN, SYDVKM. V dropped 7 bases and J dropped 6 bases, with 19 bases sitting between them. This CDR3 contains 14 residues. Here the CDR3 reads CASTLGAVWGEQYF. As DNA, the CDR3 is TGTGCCAGCACTCTCGGGGCAGTCTGGGGCGAGCAGTACTTC.

The chain uses TRBV6-1 and TRBJ1-4; 8 nucleotides agree with TRBD1. This CDR3 contains 14 residues. Germline assignment: CDR1 MNHNS and CDR2 SASEGT. J gave up 8 bases and V 5 bases, and 7 bases lay outside the gene matches. CDR3 loop: CASSPARQGEKLFF. Here the CDR3 DNA reads TGTGCCAGCAGTCCAGCCCGACAGGGGGAAAAACTGTTTTTT.

The genes are TRBV14 and TRBJ2-7, with TRBD2 matching over 12 bases. V gave up 4 bases and J gave up 7 bases; unmatched junction bases: 2. This CDR3 has 13 residues. Germline CDR1 and CDR2: SGHDN and FVKESK. The CDR3 reads CASSPGLAGEQYF. For the CDR3, the DNA is TGTGCCAGCAGCCCAGGACTAGCGGGAGAGCAGTACTTC.

The chain joins TRBV6-5 to TRBJ2-1, with D uncertain. Germline CDR1 and CDR2: MNHEY and SVGAGI. The CDR3 spans 12 residues. Deletions cut 4 bases from V and 3 bases from J, with 4 bases between. The CDR3 DNA is TGTGCCAGCAGTTCGGTCTACAATGAGCAGTTCTTC. This codes for CASSSVYNEQFF.

Note on this clone: The germline gene is not matched at one end of the junction; a read error may be the cause. DNA for the CDR3: TGTGCTAGCAGCCCACGGACAGGGCTCATCACCGGGGAGCTGTTTTTT. Its protein product is CASSPRTGLITGELFF. The chain has TRBV7-7 and TRBJ2-2; the match to TRBD1 covers 8 bases. The CDR3 covers 16 residues. CDR1 SSHAT and CDR2 FNYEAQ come from the germline V gene (reference sequence).

As concerns this clone: Other DNA sequences within the sample encode an identical CDR3. The V call is TRBV7-2, the J call TRBJ2-7, with TRBD2 as a possible D gene (5 bases). From germline, CDR1 is SGHTA and CDR2 FQGNSA. The germline V and J ends were trimmed by 1 base and 2 bases, with 6 bases remaining between them. The CDR3 loop spans 13 amino acids. The CDR3 DNA sequence: TGTGCCAGCAGCTTAGGGAGGCCCTACGAGCAGTACTTC. Translation gives CASSLGRPYEQYF.

The chain uses TRBV11-2 and TRBJ2-7; D unresolved. Germline assignment: CDR1 SGHAT and CDR2 FQNNGV. Between the trimmed V and J ends, which lost 1 base and 3 bases, there was a span of 7 bases. The CDR3 loop spans 13 amino acids. The CDR3 bases are TGTGCCAGCAGCTTAGGGACGGGCTACGAGCAGTACTTC. It specifies CASSLGTGYEQYF.

The chain links TRBV18 to TRBJ2-5; D gene unclear. The CDR3 runs 16 residues. The germline V and J ends were trimmed by 2 bases and 2 bases, with 15 bases remaining between them. The germline CDR1 and CDR2 sequences are KGHSH and LQKENI. CDR3 in amino acids: CASSPISPRGQETQYF. The CDR3 nucleotides are TGTGCCAGCTCACCAATAAGCCCACGTGGGCAAGAGACCCAGTACTTC.

The V gene is TRBV7-9, the J gene TRBJ2-7; D is perhaps TRBD2 (5 bases). CDR3 length: 15 amino acids. The germline V gene has CDR1 SEHNR and CDR2 FQNEAQ (reference sequence). V was clipped by 2 bases and J by 3 bases, with 14 bases between them. CDR3 protein: CASSLSQRGNYEQYF. CDR3 nucleotide sequence: TGTGCCAGCAGCTTATCCCAGCGAGGGAACTACGAGCAGTACTTC.

The chain joins TRBV6-4 to TRBJ2-7, with TRBD1 matching 7 bases. The V segment lost 0 bases and the J segment 6 bases; nucleotides outside the gene matches: 2. Germline V gene data show CDR1 as MRHNA and CDR2 as SNTAGT. The CDR3 runs 13 residues. CDR3 sequence: CASSDSGGTEQYF. The CDR3 DNA sequence: TGTGCCAGCAGTGACTCAGGGGGCACCGAGCAGTACTTC.

This chain joins TRBV18 and TRBJ1-3; tentatively, D is TRBD1 (5 bases). Germline lookup yields CDR1 KGHSH and CDR2 LQKENI. The CDR3 has 18 amino acids. V shed 5 bases and J shed 0 bases, with 20 bases lying between them. The CDR3 spells CASSALGGFADSGNTIYF. DNA for the CDR3: TGTGCCAGCTCAGCCCTTGGGGGTTTCGCCGACTCTGGAAACACCATATATTTT.

The V call is TRBV11-3, the J call TRBJ2-2; possibly TRBD1 for D (5 bases). There are 16 residues in the CDR3. From germline, CDR1 is SGHNT and CDR2 YENEEA. Between the trimmed V and J ends, which lost 1 base and 0 bases, there was a span of 9 bases. DNA for the CDR3: TGTGCCAGCAGCTTAGCAGAGGACACGAACACCGGGGAGCTGTTTTTT. As protein: CASSLAEDTNTGELFF.

The rearrangement joins TRBV5-1 to TRBJ2-5; the D is unclear. V was pared by 2 bases and J by 2 bases, with 4 bases between. The CDR3 covers 12 residues. In germline, CDR1 is SGHRS, CDR2 YFSETQ. CDR3 in amino acids: CASSFFQETQYF. The CDR3 region has the DNA TGCGCCAGCAGCTTCTTTCAAGAGACCCAGTACTTC.

The rearrangement uses TRBV5-1 and TRBJ1-3, with D unclear. This CDR3 contains 16 residues. Germline V gene sequence: CDR1 SGHRS, CDR2 YFSETQ. Deletions cut 0 bases from V and 0 bases from J, with 10 bases between. The CDR3 DNA reads as TGCGCCAGCAGCTTGGAGTGGGGAAACTCTGGAAACACCATATATTTT. It specifies CASSLEWGNSGNTIYF.

The V gene is TRBV28, the J gene TRBJ2-1; D is perhaps TRBD2 (6 bases). V was trimmed by 11 bases and J by 4 bases, leaving 18 bases between them. The CDR3 runs to 14 residues. The germline V gene has CDR1 MDHEN and CDR2 SYDVKM. CDR3 sequence reads: CASGGALGYNEQFF. CDR3 nucleotides: TGTGCCTCCGGAGGGGCGCTGGGATACAATGAGCAGTTCTTC.

This rearrangement joins TRBV6-5 to TRBJ1-1; 9 bases match TRBD1. V shed 1 base, J shed 7 bases, and the junction held 7 bases outside the gene matches. The CDR3 consists of 15 residues. Per germline, CDR1 MNHEY and CDR2 SVGAGI. The CDR3 bases are TGTGCCAGCAGTTACTTGGGACAGGGAAAGGGTGAAGCTTTCTTT. It translates to CASSYLGQGKGEAFF.

V gene TRBV14 combines with J gene TRBJ1-3; no clear D gene. With 5 bases removed from V and 2 bases from J, the gap between germline ends came to 19 bases. Germline CDR1 reads SGHDN; CDR2 reads FVKESK. The CDR3 loop spans 17 amino acids. In DNA, the CDR3 is TGTGCCAGCAGCACCAACCCGGGCGATTCAGCTGGAAACACCATATATTTT. Translated: CASSTNPGDSAGNTIYF. Full variable domain (remainder filled in from reference TRBV14 and TRBJ1-3): EAGVTQFPSHSVIEKGQTVTLRCDPISGHDNLYWYRRVMGKEIKFLLHFVKESKQDESGMPNNRFLAERTGGTYSTLKVQPAELEDSGVYFCASSTNPGDSAGNTIYFGEGSWLTVV.

The V and J genes are TRBV7-3 and TRBJ2-1, with D possibly matching TRBD2 (5 bases). The germline V gene has CDR1 SGHTA and CDR2 FQGTGA. The CDR3 sequence is 15 residues long. V was shortened by 0 bases and J by 8 bases, with 14 bases between the two germline ends. The CDR3 here is CASSLTRTSSHEQFF. As DNA, the CDR3 is TGTGCCAGCAGCTTAACTAGAACTAGTAGTCATGAGCAGTTCTTC.

The chain joins TRBV5-4 to TRBJ1-3, with D perhaps matching TRBD1 (5 bases). This CDR3 has 16 amino acids. The V end lost 4 bases, the J end lost 0 bases, and 14 bases lay between the germline ends. Germline V gene lookup returns CDR1 SGHNT and CDR2 YYREEE (reference sequence). The CDR3 region is CASSGGTGNSGNTIYF. In DNA form, the CDR3 reads TGTGCCAGCAGCGGGGGAACGGGGAACTCTGGAAACACCATATATTTT.

The CDR3 sequence is CASSTHRYEQYF. The CDR3 nucleotides read TGTGCCAGCAGCACGCACAGATACGAGCAGTACTTC. The chain employs TRBV7-8 and TRBJ2-7; D is unclear. The V and J ends lost 5 bases and 4 bases respectively, with 9 bases between them. Germline CDR1 and CDR2: SGHVS and FQNEAQ. The CDR3 length is 12 residues.